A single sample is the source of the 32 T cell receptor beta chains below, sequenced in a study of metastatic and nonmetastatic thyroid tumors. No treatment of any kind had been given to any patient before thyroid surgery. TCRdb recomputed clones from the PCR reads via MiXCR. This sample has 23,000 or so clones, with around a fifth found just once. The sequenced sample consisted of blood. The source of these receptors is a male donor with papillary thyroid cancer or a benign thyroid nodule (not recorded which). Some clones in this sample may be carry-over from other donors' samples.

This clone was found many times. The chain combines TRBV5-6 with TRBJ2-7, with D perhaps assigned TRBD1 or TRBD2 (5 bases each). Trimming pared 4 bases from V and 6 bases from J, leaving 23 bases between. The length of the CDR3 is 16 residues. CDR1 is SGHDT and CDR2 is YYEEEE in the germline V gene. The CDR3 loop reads CASSPPTPWGTPEQYF. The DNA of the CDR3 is TGTGCCAGCAGCCCCCCCACCCCCTGGGGGACGCCCGAGCAGTACTTC.

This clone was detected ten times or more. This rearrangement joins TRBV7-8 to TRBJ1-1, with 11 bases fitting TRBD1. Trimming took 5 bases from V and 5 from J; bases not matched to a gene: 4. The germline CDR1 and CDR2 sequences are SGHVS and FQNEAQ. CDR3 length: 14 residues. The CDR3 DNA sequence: TGTGCCAGCAGCCCGGGGACAGGGGGAACTGAAGCTTTCTTT. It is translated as CASSPGTGGTEAFF.

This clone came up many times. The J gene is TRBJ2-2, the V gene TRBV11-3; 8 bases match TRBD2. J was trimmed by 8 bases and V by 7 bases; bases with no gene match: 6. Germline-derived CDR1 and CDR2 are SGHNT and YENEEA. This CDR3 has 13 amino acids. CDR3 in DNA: TGTGCCAGCAATGGGGCGGGAGGAGGGGAGCTGTTTTTT. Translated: CASNGAGGGELFF.

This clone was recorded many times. CDR3 residues: CASSLDRGRIYEQYF. The CDR3, as DNA: TGTGCCAGCAGTTTGGACAGGGGGCGCATCTACGAGCAGTACTTC. The chain carries TRBV27 and TRBJ2-7; 11 nucleotides match TRBD1. The germline V gene encodes CDR1 MNHEY and CDR2 SMNVEV (reference sequence). The J segment lost 3 bases and the V segment lost 3 bases, leaving 4 bases of the junction unmatched. CDR3 size: 15 residues.

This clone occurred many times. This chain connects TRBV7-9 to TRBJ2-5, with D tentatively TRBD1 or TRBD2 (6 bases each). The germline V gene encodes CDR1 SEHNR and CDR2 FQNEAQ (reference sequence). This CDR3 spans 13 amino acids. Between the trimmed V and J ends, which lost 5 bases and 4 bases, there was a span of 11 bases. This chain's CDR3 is CASSRGQGETQYF. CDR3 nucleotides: TGTGCCAGCAGCCGGGGGCAAGGAGAGACCCAGTACTTC.

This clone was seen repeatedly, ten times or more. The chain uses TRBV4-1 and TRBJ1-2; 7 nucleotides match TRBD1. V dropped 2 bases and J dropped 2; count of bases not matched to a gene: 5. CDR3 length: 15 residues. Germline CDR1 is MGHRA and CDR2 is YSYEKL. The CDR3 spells CASSQPATGNYGYTF. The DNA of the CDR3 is TGCGCCAGCAGCCAACCGGCGACAGGGAACTATGGCTACACCTTC.

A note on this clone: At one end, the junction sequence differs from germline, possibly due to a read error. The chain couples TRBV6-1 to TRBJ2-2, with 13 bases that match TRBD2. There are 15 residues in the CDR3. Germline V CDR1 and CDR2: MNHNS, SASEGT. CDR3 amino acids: CASSDGTSGTGEQFF. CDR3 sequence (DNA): TGTGCCAGCAGTGACGGGACTAGCGGGACCGGGGAGCAGTTTTTT.

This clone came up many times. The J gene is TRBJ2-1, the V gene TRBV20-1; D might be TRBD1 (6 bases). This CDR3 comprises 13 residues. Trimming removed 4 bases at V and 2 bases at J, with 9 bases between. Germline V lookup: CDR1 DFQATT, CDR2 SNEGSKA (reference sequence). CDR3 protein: CSATGGTYNEQFF. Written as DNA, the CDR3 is TGCAGTGCTACTGGGGGCACCTACAATGAGCAGTTCTTC.

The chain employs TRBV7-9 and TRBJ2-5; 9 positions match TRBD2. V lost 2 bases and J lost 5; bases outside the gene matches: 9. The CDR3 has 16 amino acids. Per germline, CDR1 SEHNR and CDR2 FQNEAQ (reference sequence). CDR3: CASSLYLRGGLETQYF. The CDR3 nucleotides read TGTGCCAGCAGCTTATATTTGCGGGGGGGCCTGGAGACCCAGTACTTC.

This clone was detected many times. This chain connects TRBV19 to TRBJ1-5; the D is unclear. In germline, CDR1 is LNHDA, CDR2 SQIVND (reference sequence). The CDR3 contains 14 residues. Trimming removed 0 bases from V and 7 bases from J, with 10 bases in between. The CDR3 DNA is TGTGCCAGTAGTATAGAACATAAAGGGCAGCCCCAGCATTTT. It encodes CASSIEHKGQPQHF.

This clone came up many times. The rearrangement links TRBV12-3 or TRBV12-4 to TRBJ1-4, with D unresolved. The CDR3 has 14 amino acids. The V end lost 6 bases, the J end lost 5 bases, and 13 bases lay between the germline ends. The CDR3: CASSYLGPNEKLFF. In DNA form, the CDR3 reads TGTGCCAGCAGCTACTTGGGCCCGAATGAAAAACTGTTTTTT.

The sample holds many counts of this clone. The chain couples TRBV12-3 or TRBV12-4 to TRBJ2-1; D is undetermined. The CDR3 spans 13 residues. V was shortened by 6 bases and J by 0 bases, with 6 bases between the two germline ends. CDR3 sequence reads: CASRPGSYNEQFF. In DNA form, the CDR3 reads TGTGCCAGCAGGCCCGGCTCCTACAATGAGCAGTTCTTC.

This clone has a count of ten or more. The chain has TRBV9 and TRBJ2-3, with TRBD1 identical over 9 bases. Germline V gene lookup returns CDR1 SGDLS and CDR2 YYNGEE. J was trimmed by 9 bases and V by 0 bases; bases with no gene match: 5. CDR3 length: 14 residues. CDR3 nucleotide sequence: TGTGCCAGCAGCGTAGCATCGGGACAGGGCACGCAGTATTTT. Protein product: CASSVASGQGTQYF.

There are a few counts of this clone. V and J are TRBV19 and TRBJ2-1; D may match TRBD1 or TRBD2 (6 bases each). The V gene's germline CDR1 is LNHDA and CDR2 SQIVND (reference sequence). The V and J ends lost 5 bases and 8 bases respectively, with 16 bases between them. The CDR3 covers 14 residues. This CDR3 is CASSPQGGRDEQFF. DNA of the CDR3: TGTGCCAGTAGTCCACAGGGAGGTAGGGATGAGCAGTTCTTC.

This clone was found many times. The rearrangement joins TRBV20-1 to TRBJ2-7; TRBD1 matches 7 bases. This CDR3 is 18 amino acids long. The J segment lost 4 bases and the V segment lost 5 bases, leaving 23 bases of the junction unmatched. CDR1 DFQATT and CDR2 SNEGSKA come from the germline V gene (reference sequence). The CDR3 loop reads CSAQSLRRGQVFEYEQYF. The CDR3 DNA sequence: TGCAGTGCTCAATCCCTACGACGTGGACAGGTCTTTGAGTACGAGCAGTACTTC.

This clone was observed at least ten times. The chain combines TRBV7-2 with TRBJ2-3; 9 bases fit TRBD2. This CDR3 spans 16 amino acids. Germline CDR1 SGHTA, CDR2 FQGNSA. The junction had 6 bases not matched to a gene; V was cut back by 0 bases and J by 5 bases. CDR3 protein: CASSLAPRGGLDTQYF. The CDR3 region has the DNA TGTGCCAGCAGCTTAGCTCCGCGGGGGGGTCTAGATACGCAGTATTTT.

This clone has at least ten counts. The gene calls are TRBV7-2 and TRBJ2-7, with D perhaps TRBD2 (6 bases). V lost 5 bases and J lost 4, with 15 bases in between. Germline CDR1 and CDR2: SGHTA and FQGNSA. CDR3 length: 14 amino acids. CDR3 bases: TGTGCCAGCAGCATTTCCGGGACTCTTTACGAGCAGTACTTC. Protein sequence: CASSISGTLYEQYF.

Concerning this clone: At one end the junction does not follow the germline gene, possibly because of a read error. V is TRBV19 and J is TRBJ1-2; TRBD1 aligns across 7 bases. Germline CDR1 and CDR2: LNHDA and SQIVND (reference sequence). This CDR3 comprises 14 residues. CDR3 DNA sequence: TGTGCCAATAGTATTGTGGGACAGTCTCCTGGCTACACCTTC. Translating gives CANSIVGQSPGYTF.

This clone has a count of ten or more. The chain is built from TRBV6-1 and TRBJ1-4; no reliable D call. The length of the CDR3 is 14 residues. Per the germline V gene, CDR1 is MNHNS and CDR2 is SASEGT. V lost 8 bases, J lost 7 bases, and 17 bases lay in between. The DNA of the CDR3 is TGTGCCAGCGGTCCGCCAAATATGAGTGAAAAACTGTTTTTT. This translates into CASGPPNMSEKLFF.

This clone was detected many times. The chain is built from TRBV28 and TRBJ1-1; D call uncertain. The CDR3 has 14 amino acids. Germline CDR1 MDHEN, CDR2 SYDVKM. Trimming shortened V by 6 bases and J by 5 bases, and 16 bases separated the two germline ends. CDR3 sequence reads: CASSAERMGTEAFF. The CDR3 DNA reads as TGTGCCAGCAGCGCCGAGAGGATGGGGACTGAAGCTTTCTTT.

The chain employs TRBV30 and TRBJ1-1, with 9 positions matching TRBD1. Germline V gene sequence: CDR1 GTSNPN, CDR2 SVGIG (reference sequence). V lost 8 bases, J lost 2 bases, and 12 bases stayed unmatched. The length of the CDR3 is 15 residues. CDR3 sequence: CAGTGRKMINTEAFF. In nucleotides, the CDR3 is TGTGCCGGGACAGGGCGCAAGATGATTAACACTGAAGCTTTCTTT.

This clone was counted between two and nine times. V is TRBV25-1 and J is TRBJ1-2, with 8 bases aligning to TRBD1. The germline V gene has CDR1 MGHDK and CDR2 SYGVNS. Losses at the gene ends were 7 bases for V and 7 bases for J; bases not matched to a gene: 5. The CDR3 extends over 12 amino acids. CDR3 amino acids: CASTRGLGGYTF. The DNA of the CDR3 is TGTGCCAGCACCAGGGGGCTCGGTGGCTACACCTTC.

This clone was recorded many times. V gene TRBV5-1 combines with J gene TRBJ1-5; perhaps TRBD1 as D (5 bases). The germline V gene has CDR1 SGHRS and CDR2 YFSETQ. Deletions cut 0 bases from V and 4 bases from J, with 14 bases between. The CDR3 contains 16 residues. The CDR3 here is CASSLGQPPGNQPQHF. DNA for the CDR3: TGCGCCAGCAGCTTGGGACAGCCACCTGGGAATCAGCCCCAGCATTTT.

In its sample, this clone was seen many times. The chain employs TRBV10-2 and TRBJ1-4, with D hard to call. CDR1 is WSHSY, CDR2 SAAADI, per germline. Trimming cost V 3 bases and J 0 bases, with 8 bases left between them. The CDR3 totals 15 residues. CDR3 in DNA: TGCGCCAGCAGTGATAGACTGACAACTAATGAAAAACTGTTTTTT. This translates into CASSDRLTTNEKLFF.

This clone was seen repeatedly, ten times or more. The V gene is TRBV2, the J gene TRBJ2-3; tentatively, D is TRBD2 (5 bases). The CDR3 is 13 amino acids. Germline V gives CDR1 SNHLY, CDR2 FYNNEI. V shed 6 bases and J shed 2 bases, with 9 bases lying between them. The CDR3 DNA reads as TGTGCCAGCAGCGGACTCTACACAGATACGCAGTATTTT. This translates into CASSGLYTDTQYF.

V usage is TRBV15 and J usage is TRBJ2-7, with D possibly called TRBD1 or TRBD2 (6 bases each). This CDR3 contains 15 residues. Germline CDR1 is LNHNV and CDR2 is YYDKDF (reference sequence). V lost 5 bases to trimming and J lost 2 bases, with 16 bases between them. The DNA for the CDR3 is TGTGCCACCAGCCGTAACCAGGGGACTCCCTACGAGCAGTACTTC. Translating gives CATSRNQGTPYEQYF.

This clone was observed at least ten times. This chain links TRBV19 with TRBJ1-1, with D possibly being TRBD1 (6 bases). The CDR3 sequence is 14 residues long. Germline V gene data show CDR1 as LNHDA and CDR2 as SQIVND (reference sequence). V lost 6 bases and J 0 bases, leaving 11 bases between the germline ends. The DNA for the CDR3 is TGTGCCAGTAGGGAGGACAGCGTGAACACTGAAGCTTTCTTT. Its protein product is CASREDSVNTEAFF.

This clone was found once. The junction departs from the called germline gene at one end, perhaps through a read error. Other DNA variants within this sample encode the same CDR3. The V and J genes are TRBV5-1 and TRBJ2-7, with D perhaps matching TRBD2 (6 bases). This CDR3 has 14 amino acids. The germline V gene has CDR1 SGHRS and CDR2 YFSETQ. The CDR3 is CASSFGSVGYEQYF. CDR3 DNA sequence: TGCGCCAGCAGCTTCGGGAGTGTTGGGTACGAACAGTACTTC.

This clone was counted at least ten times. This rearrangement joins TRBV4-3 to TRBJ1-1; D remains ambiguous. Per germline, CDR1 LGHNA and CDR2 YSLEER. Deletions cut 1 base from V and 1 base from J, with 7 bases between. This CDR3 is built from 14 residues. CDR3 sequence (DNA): TGCGCCAGCAGCCAAGCAGCCGAGAACACTGAAGCTTTCTTT. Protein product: CASSQAAENTEAFF.

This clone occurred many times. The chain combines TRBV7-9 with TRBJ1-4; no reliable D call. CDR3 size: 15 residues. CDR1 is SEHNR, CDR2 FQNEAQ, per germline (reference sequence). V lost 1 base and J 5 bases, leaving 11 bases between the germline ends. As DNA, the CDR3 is TGTGCCAGCAGCTTAGGGTGGCGGGCAAATGAAAAACTGTTTTTT. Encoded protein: CASSLGWRANEKLFF.

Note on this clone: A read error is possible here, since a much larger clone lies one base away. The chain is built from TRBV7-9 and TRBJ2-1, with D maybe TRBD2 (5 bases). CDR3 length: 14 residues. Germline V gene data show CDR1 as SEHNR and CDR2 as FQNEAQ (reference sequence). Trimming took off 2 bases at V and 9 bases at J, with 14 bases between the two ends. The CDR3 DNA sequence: TGTGCCAGCAGCTTATATGGGGAGACGGTTGAGCAGTTCTTC. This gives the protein CASSLYGETVEQFF.

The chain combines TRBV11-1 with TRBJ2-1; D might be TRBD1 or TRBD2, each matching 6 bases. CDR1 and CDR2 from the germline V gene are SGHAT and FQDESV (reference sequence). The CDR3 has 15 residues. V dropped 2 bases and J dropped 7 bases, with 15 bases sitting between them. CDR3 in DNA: TGTGCCAGCAGCTTAATGACGGGGGCGGGGAATGAGCAGTTCTTC. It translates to CASSLMTGAGNEQFF. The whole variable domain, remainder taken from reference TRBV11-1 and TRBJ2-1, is EAEVAQSPRYKITEKSQAVAFWCDPISGHATLYWYRQILGQGPELLVQFQDESVVDDSQLPKDRFSAERLKGVDSTLKIQPAELGDSAMYLCASSLMTGAGNEQFFGPGTRLTVL.